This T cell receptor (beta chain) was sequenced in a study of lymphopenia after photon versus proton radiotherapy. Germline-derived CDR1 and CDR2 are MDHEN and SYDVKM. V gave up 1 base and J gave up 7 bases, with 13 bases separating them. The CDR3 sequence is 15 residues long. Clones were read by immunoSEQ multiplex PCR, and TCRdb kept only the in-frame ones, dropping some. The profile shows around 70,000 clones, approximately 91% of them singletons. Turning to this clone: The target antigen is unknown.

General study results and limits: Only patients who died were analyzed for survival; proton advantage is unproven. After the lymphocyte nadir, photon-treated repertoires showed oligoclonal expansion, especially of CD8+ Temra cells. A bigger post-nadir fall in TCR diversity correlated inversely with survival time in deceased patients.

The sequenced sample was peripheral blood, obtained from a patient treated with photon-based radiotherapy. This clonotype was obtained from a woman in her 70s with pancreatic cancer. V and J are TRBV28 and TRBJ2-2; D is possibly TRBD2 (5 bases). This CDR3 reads CASSLFSGVGGELFF. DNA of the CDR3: TGTGCCAGCAGTTTATTTTCCGGGGTTGGCGGGGAGCTGTTTTTT.